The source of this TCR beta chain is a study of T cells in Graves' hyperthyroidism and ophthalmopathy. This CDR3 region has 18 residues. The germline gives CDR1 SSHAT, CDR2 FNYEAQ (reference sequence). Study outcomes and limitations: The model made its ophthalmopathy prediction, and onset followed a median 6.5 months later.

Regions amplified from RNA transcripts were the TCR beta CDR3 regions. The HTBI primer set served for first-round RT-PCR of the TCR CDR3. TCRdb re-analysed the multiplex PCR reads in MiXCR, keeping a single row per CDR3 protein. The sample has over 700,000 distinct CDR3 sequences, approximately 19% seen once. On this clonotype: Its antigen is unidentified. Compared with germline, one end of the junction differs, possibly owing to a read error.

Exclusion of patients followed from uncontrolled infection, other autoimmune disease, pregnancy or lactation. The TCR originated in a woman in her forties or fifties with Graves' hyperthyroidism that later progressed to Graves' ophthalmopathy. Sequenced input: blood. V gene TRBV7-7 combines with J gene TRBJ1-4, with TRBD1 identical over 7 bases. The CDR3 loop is CASSQPGQRVVTNEKLFF. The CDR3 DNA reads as TGTGCTAGCAGTCAACCGGGACAGAGGGTTGTAACTAATGAAAAACTGTTTTTT.